One sample yielded the 27 T cell receptor beta chains listed below, sequenced in a study of vaccination and CD4 T cells after COVID-19. Oncomine TCR Beta short-read sequencing was applied to DNA from cultured CD4+ T cells. TCRdb recomputed calls from the PCR reads with MiXCR, one row per CDR3 protein. The sample has approximately 11,000 distinct CDR3 sequences, roughly 33% seen once. No cognate antigen is known for these TCRs. Indicated treatment: roughly 10-day PBMC culture with coronavirus spike peptide pools or control peptides (ViraFEST assay). The source material was cultured CD4+ T cells from blood. The receptors were sampled from a human donor with COVID-19.

This clonotype turned up a few times. The chain links TRBV10-3 to TRBJ1-1; D remains unclear. V was cut by 2 bases and J by 4 bases, with 5 bases left in between. The CDR3 loop spans 12 amino acids. Germline-derived CDR1 and CDR2 are ENHRY and SYGVKD. The CDR3 coding sequence is TGTGCCATCAGTGAGGTATTCACTGAAGCTTTCTTT. Residues: CAISEVFTEAFF.

This clonotype was detected a few times. V gene TRBV6-1 combines with J gene TRBJ2-2; TRBD2 agrees at 15 bases. V was pared by 4 bases and J by 0 bases, with 9 bases of the junction left unmatched. The CDR3 runs to 20 residues. CDR1 and CDR2 from the germline V gene are MNHNS and SASEGT. The CDR3 sequence is CASSGRTGTSGGSNTGELFF. CDR3 DNA: TGTGCCAGCAGTGGCCGCACCGGGACTAGCGGGGGGTCGAACACCGGGGAGCTGTTTTTT.

This clonotype was detected once. The J gene is TRBJ2-2, the V gene TRBV29-1; possibly TRBD2 for D (6 bases). The CDR3 consists of 16 residues. CDR1 and CDR2 from the germline V gene are SQVTM and ANQGSEA. Between the trimmed V and J ends, which lost 1 base and 7 bases, there was a span of 19 bases. CDR3 sequence: CSVEVPGGYGGGELFF. DNA for the CDR3: TGCAGCGTTGAAGTCCCCGGGGGTTACGGTGGCGGGGAGCTGTTTTTT.

This sequence joins TRBV29-1 and TRBJ1-2; tentatively, D is TRBD1 (5 bases). The CDR3 sequence is 11 residues long. Germline V gene data show CDR1 as SQVTM and CDR2 as ANQGSEA. The CDR3 DNA is TGCGGGGATTCGTGGGGGGATGGCTACACCTTC. It specifies CGDSWGDGYTF.

This clonotype appeared a few times. The chain employs TRBV7-9 and TRBJ1-1; TRBD1 might be the D (5 bases). V lost 1 base, J lost 3 bases, and 12 bases lay in between. CDR3 size: 15 residues. CDR1 SEHNR and CDR2 FQNEAQ come from the germline V gene (reference sequence). The DNA of the CDR3 is TGTGCCAGCAGCTTAGTCGGCAGGGAATACACTGAAGCTTTCTTT. Protein: CASSLVGREYTEAFF.

V and J are TRBV7-8 and TRBJ2-1; perhaps TRBD1 as D (6 bases). The CDR3 has 14 residues. The V and J ends lost 5 bases and 9 bases respectively, with 17 bases between them. Germline CDR1 SGHVS, CDR2 FQNEAQ. The CDR3, as DNA: TGTGCCAGCAGCCCAACAGGGTTCTCAGGTGAGCAGTTCTTC. The encoded protein is CASSPTGFSGEQFF.

The sample holds a few counts of this clonotype. The chain recombines TRBV7-2 with TRBJ1-5; D not resolved. The length of the CDR3 is 18 residues. V was shortened by 2 bases and J by 0 bases, with 17 bases between the two germline ends. CDR1 and CDR2 (germline): SGHTA, FQGNSA. The CDR3 bases are TGTGCCAGCAGCTTACAAGGCCCAACGGATTATAGCAATCAGCCCCAGCATTTT. Amino acid sequence: CASSLQGPTDYSNQPQHF.

This clonotype occurred a few times. The chain recombines TRBV6-5 with TRBJ1-5; the D is unclear. From germline, CDR1 is MNHEY and CDR2 SVGAGI. The length of the CDR3 is 13 residues. V lost 2 bases to trimming and J lost 7 bases, with 9 bases between them. This CDR3 reads CASSYDGLQPQHF. CDR3 bases: TGTGCCAGCAGTTACGACGGATTACAGCCCCAGCATTTT.

The rearrangement uses TRBV6-5 and TRBJ2-7; D gene unclear. The V gene's germline CDR1 is MNHEY and CDR2 SVGAGI. The CDR3 consists of 13 residues. Trimming shortened V by 2 bases and J by 0 bases, and 5 bases separated the two germline ends. The DNA for the CDR3 is TGTGCCAGCAGTTACGCGGTCTCCTACGAGCAGTACTTC. It yields the protein CASSYAVSYEQYF.

This clonotype has more than one count but fewer than ten. The chain is built from TRBV7-8 and TRBJ2-5; 8 bases match TRBD1. The CDR3 contains 17 residues. V lost 6 bases, J lost 5 bases, and 17 bases stayed unmatched. Per germline, CDR1 SGHVS and CDR2 FQNEAQ. As DNA, the CDR3 is TGTGCCAGCAGTCTTATCGGGGGACAGGCCCTGTGGGAGACCCAGTACTTC. This gives the protein CASSLIGGQALWETQYF.

J is TRBJ2-3 and V is TRBV20-1; 9 positions match TRBD2. Germline CDR1 and CDR2: DFQATT and SNEGSKA (reference sequence). The CDR3 runs to 15 residues. After removal of 5 bases from V and 4 bases from J, the junction contained 10 bases not matched to a gene. The CDR3, as DNA: TGCAGTGCTCCGGTGGGCGGGGGGGCCTCAGATACGCAGTATTTT. It codes for CSAPVGGGASDTQYF.

The chain employs TRBV20-1 and TRBJ1-3, with D unresolved. This CDR3 is 15 amino acids long. From germline, CDR1 is DFQATT and CDR2 SNEGSKA (reference sequence). The germline V and J ends were trimmed by 3 bases and 9 bases, with 21 bases remaining between them. Here the CDR3 reads CSAREDGRTIGTIYF. The CDR3 DNA follows: TGCAGTGCTAGGGAGGACGGTCGTACTATTGGCACCATATATTTT.

The chain recombines TRBV19 with TRBJ1-2; 7 nucleotides agree with TRBD1. Losses at the gene ends were 3 bases for V and 8 bases for J; bases not matched to a gene: 9. Germline V gene sequence: CDR1 LNHDA, CDR2 SQIVND (reference sequence). The CDR3 spans 14 residues. The CDR3, as DNA: TGTGCCAGTAGTATTGGGGAGGGGGCTCGAGGCTACACCTTC. Its protein product is CASSIGEGARGYTF.

This clonotype was observed a few times. The chain is built from TRBV10-1 and TRBJ2-3, with D maybe TRBD2 (5 bases). This CDR3 contains 16 residues. V gave up 6 bases and J gave up 2 bases, with 18 bases separating them. Germline CDR1 is WNHNN and CDR2 is SYGVQD (reference sequence). The CDR3 sequence is CASSGVALGVTDTQYF. As DNA, the CDR3 is TGCGCCAGCAGCGGGGTAGCTTTAGGCGTCACAGATACGCAGTATTTT.

The chain combines TRBV29-1 with TRBJ2-5, with D uncertain. The germline gives CDR1 SQVTM, CDR2 ANQGSEA. The CDR3 totals 11 residues. V was trimmed by 5 bases and J by 4 bases, leaving 8 bases between them. The DNA of the CDR3 is TGCAGCGTTCTTTTGCGAGAGACCCAGTACTTC. Translating gives CSVLLRETQYF.

The CDR3 is CASSVVGQHTDTQYF. DNA for the CDR3: TGTGCCAGCAGCGTGGTGGGACAGCACACAGATACGCAGTATTTT. The chain joins TRBV9 to TRBJ2-3; TRBD1 matches 7 bases. V lost 2 bases to trimming and J lost 2 bases; unmatched junction nucleotides: 5. This CDR3 is 15 amino acids long. CDR1 SGDLS and CDR2 YYNGEE come from the germline V gene. Complete variable domain (other parts from reference TRBV9 and TRBJ2-3): DSGVTQTPKHLITATGQRVTLRCSPRSGDLSVYWYQQSLDQGLQFLIQYYNGEERAKGNILERFSAQQFPDLHSELNLSSLELGDSALYFCASSVVGQHTDTQYFGPGTRLTVL.

The V and J genes are TRBV30 and TRBJ2-5; tentatively, D is TRBD2 (5 bases). The V end lost 4 bases, the J end lost 5 bases, and 14 bases lay between the germline ends. Germline V CDR1 and CDR2: GTSNPN, SVGIG (reference sequence). The CDR3 extends over 13 amino acids. CDR3: CAWKSRDMETQYF. The CDR3 nucleotides read TGTGCCTGGAAAAGTCGGGATATGGAGACCCAGTACTTC.

There are a few counts of this clonotype. The genes are TRBV6-1 and TRBJ1-2; 7 bases are shared with TRBD1. The length of the CDR3 is 12 residues. Germline lookup yields CDR1 MNHNS and CDR2 SASEGT. The ends lost 5 bases at V and 9 bases at J; junction bases unmatched: 6. CDR3 in amino acids: CASSQGDSRYTF. The CDR3 region has the DNA TGTGCCAGCAGTCAAGGGGACAGTCGCTACACCTTC.

This clonotype appeared a few times. This chain uses TRBV7-9 with TRBJ2-3; TRBD2 might be the D (5 bases). V was clipped by 5 bases and J by 4 bases, with 19 bases between them. CDR3 length: 16 amino acids. Germline-derived CDR1 and CDR2 are SEHNR and FQNEAQ (reference sequence). The CDR3 coding sequence is TGTGCCAGCAGCCACAAAAGCGGCGGTGGGGCAGATACGCAGTATTTT. This translates into CASSHKSGGGADTQYF.

The chain couples TRBV4-1 to TRBJ2-2; D is possibly TRBD1 (6 bases). The germline gives CDR1 MGHRA, CDR2 YSYEKL. This CDR3 is built from 15 residues. V lost 8 bases and J lost 0, with 13 bases in between. The CDR3 spells CASCKDSSNTGELFF. The CDR3 DNA reads TGCGCCAGCTGCAAGGACAGCTCGAACACCGGGGAGCTGTTTTTT.

In this sample, this clonotype turned up once. The chain couples TRBV7-9 to TRBJ1-5; D is uncertain. Germline V gene data show CDR1 as SEHNR and CDR2 as FQNEAQ (reference sequence). CDR3 length equals 15 residues. V was clipped by 0 bases and J by 1 base, with 7 bases between them. Here the CDR3 reads CASSLAAGSNQPQHF. CDR3 coding DNA: TGTGCCAGCAGCTTAGCGGCGGGAAGCAATCAGCCCCAGCATTTT.

This sequence joins TRBV5-1 and TRBJ2-3; TRBD2 matches 11 bases. From germline, CDR1 is SGHRS and CDR2 YFSETQ. The CDR3 contains 16 residues. V gave up 3 bases and J gave up 1 base; unmatched junction bases: 4. For the CDR3, the DNA is TGCGCCAGCAGCTGGGGGACTAGCGGAGGCACAGATACGCAGTATTTT. This encodes CASSWGTSGGTDTQYF.

There are a few counts of this clonotype. The chain combines TRBV12-3 or TRBV12-4 with TRBJ1-2; D is undetermined. Deletions cut 5 bases from V and 6 bases from J, with 16 bases between. The CDR3 contains 14 residues. The CDR3 coding sequence is TGTGCCAGCAGTCCTCCCGGGCCAGCCCATGGCTACACCTTC. Residues: CASSPPGPAHGYTF.

The CDR3 spells CASSINPGRNEQYF. For the CDR3, the DNA is TGTGCCAGTAGTATAAATCCGGGCCGGAACGAGCAGTACTTC. The V gene is TRBV19, the J gene TRBJ2-7; D uncertain. CDR3 size: 14 residues. Per the germline V gene, CDR1 is LNHDA and CDR2 is SQIVND (reference sequence). The V gene lost 2 bases and the J gene lost 5 bases, with 13 bases spanning the gap.

J is TRBJ2-7 and V is TRBV5-4; TRBD1 agrees at 10 bases. Germline trimming cut 0 bases from V and 2 bases from J; bases unmatched to any gene: 5. The CDR3 consists of 16 residues. Per germline, CDR1 SGHNT and CDR2 YYREEE (reference sequence). The CDR3 protein is CASSLGGTGATYEQYF. CDR3 sequence (DNA): TGTGCCAGCAGCTTGGGTGGGACAGGGGCCACCTACGAGCAGTACTTC.

The sample holds a few counts of this clonotype. The V and J genes are TRBV28 and TRBJ1-5; perhaps TRBD1 as D (5 bases). CDR3 size: 12 residues. Trimming stripped 5 bases from V and 10 bases from J, with 12 bases between. The germline V gene has CDR1 MDHEN and CDR2 SYDVKM. The CDR3 DNA is TGTGCCAGCAGTAGTGGGGACTCACCCCAGCATTTT. Its translation: CASSSGDSPQHF.

The genes are TRBV7-8 and TRBJ1-5; 7 nucleotides line up with TRBD1. Trimming took 4 bases from V and 2 from J; bases not matched to a gene: 8. Germline values: CDR1 SGHVS, CDR2 FQNEAQ. This CDR3 comprises 16 residues. CDR3 protein: CASSSRQGQGNQPQHF. CDR3 nucleotides: TGTGCCAGCAGCTCCAGACAGGGCCAGGGCAATCAGCCCCAGCATTTT.